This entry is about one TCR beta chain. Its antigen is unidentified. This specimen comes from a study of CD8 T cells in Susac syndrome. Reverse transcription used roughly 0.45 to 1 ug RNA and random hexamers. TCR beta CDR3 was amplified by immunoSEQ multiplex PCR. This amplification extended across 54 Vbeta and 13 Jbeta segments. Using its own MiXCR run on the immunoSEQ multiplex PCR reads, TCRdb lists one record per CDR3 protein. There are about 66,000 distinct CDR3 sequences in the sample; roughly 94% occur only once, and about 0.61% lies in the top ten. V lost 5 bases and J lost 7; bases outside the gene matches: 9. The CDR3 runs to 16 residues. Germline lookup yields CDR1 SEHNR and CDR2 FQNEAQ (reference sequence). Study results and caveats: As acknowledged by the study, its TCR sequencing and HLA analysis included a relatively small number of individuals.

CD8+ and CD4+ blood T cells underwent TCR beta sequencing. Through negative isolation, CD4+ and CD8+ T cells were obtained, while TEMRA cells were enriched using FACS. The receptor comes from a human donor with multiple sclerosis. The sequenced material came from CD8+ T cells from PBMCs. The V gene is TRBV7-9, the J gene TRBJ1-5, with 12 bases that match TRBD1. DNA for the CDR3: TGTGCCAGCAGCCCCGGGACAGGGGGCAGGGGACAGCCCCAGCATTTT. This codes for CASSPGTGGRGQPQHF.